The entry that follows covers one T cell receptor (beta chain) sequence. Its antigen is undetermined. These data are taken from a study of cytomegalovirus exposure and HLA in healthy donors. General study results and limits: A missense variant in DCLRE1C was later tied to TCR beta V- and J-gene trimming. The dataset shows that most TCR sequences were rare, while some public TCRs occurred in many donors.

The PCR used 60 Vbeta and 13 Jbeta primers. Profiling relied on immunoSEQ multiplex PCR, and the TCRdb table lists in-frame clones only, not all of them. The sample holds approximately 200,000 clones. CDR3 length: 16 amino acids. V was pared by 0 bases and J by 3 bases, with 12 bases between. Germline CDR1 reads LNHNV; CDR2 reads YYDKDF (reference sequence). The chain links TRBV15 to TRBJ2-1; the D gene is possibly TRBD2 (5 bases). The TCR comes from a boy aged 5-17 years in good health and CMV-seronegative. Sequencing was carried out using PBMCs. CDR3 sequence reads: CATSREPAARYNEQFF. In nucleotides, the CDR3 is TGTGCCACCAGCAGAGAGCCAGCGGCACGCTACAATGAGCAGTTCTTC.